This T cell receptor beta chain emerged from a study of response to subunit inactivated influenza vaccine listed by TCRdb under 2018. Broadly, across the study: Deep quantitative profiling of the T cell receptor repertoire was used in the study to follow responses to a trivalent subunit inactivated influenza vaccine. The investigation overall reported the following: According to the authors, only a limited number of new T cells may be recruited by each seasonal influenza vaccination.

According to the germline V gene, CDR1 reads MNHEY and CDR2 reads SVGEGT. The CDR3 has 14 amino acids, counting the end cysteine and phenylalanine. The entry retains the CDR3 DNA only, 42 bases that are in frame from base 1. Trimmed from V: 6 bases; trimmed from J: 7 bases; junction bases lacking a gene match: 4. To note about this clonotype: Its binding antigen is unknown. No much larger clone exists at a distance of one base, and base qualities are not known.

The library relied on RT-PCR. The sequencing machine was an Illumina HiSeq 2500. TCRdb passed the public sequencing reads through fastp at Q25 and MiXCR, retaining productive beta sequences. Identical CDR3 proteins give one entry, which carries the most common genes and DNA. This sample comprises about 530,000 distinct CDR3 sequences, about an eighth of them detected only once. Jointly, the top ten make up roughly 10% of the sample. Here the sequenced sample was PBMCs from blood, taken on the day of vaccination. The receptor was isolated from a man in his forties or fifties who received an inactivated influenza vaccine. Donor details come from another sample of the same person, matched by shared clones. Recombination connected TRBV6-2 or TRBV6-3 to TRBJ1-6, with 9 bases in between that match TRBD1. The nucleotide sequence reads as follows: TGTGCCAGCAGCGGGACAGGGAGGAATTCACCCCTCCACTTT. The encoded protein is CASSGTGRNSPLHF.